This passage covers 21 T cell receptor beta chains from one sample sequenced in a study of blood T cell repertoires in COVID-19. The method was immunoSEQ multiplex PCR; TCRdb's version includes in-frame clones alone and lacks a portion of them. The sample has 200,000 to 250,000 clones, around 86% seen once. The sequenced sample consisted of PBMCs or T cells enriched from blood (not recorded which). The receptor set was obtained from a woman between 50 and 59 years old who had recovered from COVID-19.

The rearrangement joins TRBV2 to TRBJ2-7, with 7 bases lining up with TRBD2. The CDR3 runs to 15 residues. The germline V gene has CDR1 SNHLY and CDR2 FYNNEI. J was trimmed by 2 bases and V by 2 bases; bases with no gene match: 6. CDR3 amino acids: CASSEYGGSPYEQYF. DNA of the CDR3: TGTGCCAGCAGTGAATACGGCGGGAGCCCCTACGAGCAGTACTTC.

This clone showed up just a few times. V is TRBV7-2 and J is TRBJ2-2; D gene uncertain. CDR1 SGHTA and CDR2 FQGNSA come from the germline V gene. This CDR3 has 15 amino acids. The V end was cut by 1 base, the J end by 3 bases, with 9 bases between. The CDR3 DNA is TGTGCCAGCAGCTTAGTAGGAGTTTACACCGGGGAGCTGTTTTTT. Protein product: CASSLVGVYTGELFF.

V usage is TRBV18 and J usage is TRBJ2-5; tentative D call: TRBD2 (5 bases). CDR3 size: 13 residues. The germline V and J ends were trimmed by 4 bases and 1 base, with 7 bases remaining between them. The germline CDR1 and CDR2 sequences are KGHSH and LQKENI. CDR3 in amino acids: CASSLGLQETQYF. The CDR3 nucleotides read TGTGCCAGCTCACTCGGACTCCAAGAGACCCAGTACTTC.

This sequence joins TRBV4-2 and TRBJ2-2, with D uncertain. With 1 base removed from V and 3 bases from J, the gap between germline ends came to 6 bases. Germline values: CDR1 LGHNA, CDR2 YNFKEQ. This CDR3 is built from 14 residues. The CDR3 DNA sequence: TGTGCCAGCAGCCAAGGGTCGGACACCGGGGAGCTGTTTTTT. This gives the protein CASSQGSDTGELFF.

This clone was seen only once. CDR3 in DNA: TGTGCCAGCAGCTTCCTCCAGGGTCGTCGGGCCAACGTCCTGACTTTC. It codes for CASSFLQGRRANVLTF. The chain employs TRBV7-9 and TRBJ2-6; TRBD1 might be the D (5 bases). The CDR3 loop spans 16 amino acids. From germline, CDR1 is SEHNR and CDR2 FQNEAQ (reference sequence). The germline V and J ends were trimmed by 3 bases and 5 bases, with 14 bases remaining between them.

This sequence joins TRBV18 and TRBJ1-1, with D possibly being TRBD1 (6 bases). Trimming shortened V by 4 bases and J by 2 bases, and 11 bases separated the two germline ends. The CDR3 is made up of 14 amino acids. The germline CDR1 and CDR2 sequences are KGHSH and LQKENI. For the CDR3, the DNA is TGTGCCAGCTCACTAACCGGGACAAACACTGAAGCTTTCTTT. It specifies CASSLTGTNTEAFF.

About this clone itself: This sample includes further DNA sequences coding for the same CDR3. The gene calls are TRBV20-1 and TRBJ2-1; D is ambiguous. CDR3 length equals 11 residues. Trimming cost V 5 bases and J 4 bases, with 6 bases left between them. From germline, CDR1 is DFQATT and CDR2 SNEGSKA (reference sequence). The CDR3 is CSADTYNEQFF. CDR3 sequence (DNA): TGCAGTGCTGACACTTACAATGAGCAGTTCTTC.

The chain couples TRBV15 to TRBJ2-5, with TRBD1 identical over 9 bases. Germline V lookup: CDR1 LNHNV, CDR2 YYDKDF (reference sequence). With 4 bases clipped from V and 4 bases from J, the junction kept 4 bases outside the gene matches. CDR3 size: 14 residues. The CDR3 protein is CATSKQGASETQYF. The CDR3 region has the DNA TGTGCCACCAGCAAACAGGGGGCATCAGAGACCCAGTACTTC.

The chain carries TRBV15 and TRBJ1-1; 10 bases are shared with TRBD1. This CDR3 contains 18 residues. CDR1 is LNHNV, CDR2 YYDKDF, per germline (reference sequence). Germline trimming cut 0 bases from V and 1 base from J; bases unmatched to any gene: 8. CDR3: CATSREPGTGVSNTEAFF. CDR3 DNA sequence: TGTGCCACCAGCAGAGAGCCCGGGACAGGGGTCTCGAACACTGAAGCTTTCTTT. The full variable domain, completed using reference TRBV15 and TRBJ1-1, is DAMVIQNPRYQVTQFGKPVTLSCSQTLNHNVMYWYQQKSSQAPKLLFHYYDKDFNNEADTPDNFQSRRPNTSFCFLDIRSPGLGDTAMYLCATSREPGTGVSNTEAFFGQGTRLTVV.

This chain joins TRBV5-6 and TRBJ1-5; D is ambiguous. Trimming pared 5 bases from V and 6 bases from J, leaving 12 bases between. The germline gives CDR1 SGHDT, CDR2 YYEEEE. The CDR3 contains 13 residues. The CDR3 reads CASSLGVGQPQHF. As DNA, the CDR3 is TGTGCCAGCAGTCTCGGGGTTGGTCAGCCCCAGCATTTT.

The chain carries TRBV11-2 and TRBJ2-5, with D tentatively TRBD2 (6 bases). Germline V gives CDR1 SGHAT, CDR2 FQNNGV. The CDR3 covers 16 residues. V gave up 5 bases and J gave up 5 bases, with 21 bases separating them. CDR3 DNA sequence: TGTGCCAGCAGCCAAAGATCCCTAGCGAGTTGGGAGACCCAGTACTTC. Protein sequence: CASSQRSLASWETQYF.

The chain has TRBV5-1 and TRBJ2-5, with TRBD2 as a possible D gene (6 bases). Per germline, CDR1 SGHRS and CDR2 YFSETQ. V lost 0 bases and J 5 bases, leaving 14 bases between the germline ends. The CDR3 loop spans 15 amino acids. The CDR3 here is CASSLVSRTMETQYF. The CDR3, as DNA: TGCGCCAGCAGCTTGGTTAGTAGGACTATGGAGACCCAGTACTTC.

The CDR3 DNA is TGTGCTAGTGGTTTGGTACTGGGGCCCGATAACTATGGCTACACCTTC. Translated: CASGLVLGPDNYGYTF. This chain uses TRBV12-5 with TRBJ1-2; possible D gene TRBD1, 5 bases. In germline, CDR1 is LGHNT, CDR2 FRNRAP. The CDR3 consists of 16 residues. Trimming cost V 0 bases and J 1 base, with 12 bases left between them.

The chain carries TRBV19 and TRBJ1-2; TRBD1 matches 8 bases. The length of the CDR3 is 13 residues. Germline CDR1 LNHDA, CDR2 SQIVND (reference sequence). V dropped 11 bases and J dropped 4; count of bases not matched to a gene: 9. The CDR3 sequence: CAARQGLTYGYTF. CDR3 sequence (DNA): TGTGCCGCTCGACAGGGGTTGACCTATGGCTACACCTTC.

The chain recombines TRBV7-8 with TRBJ2-7; maybe TRBD2 (6 bases). The length of the CDR3 is 15 residues. Germline loops: CDR1 SGHVS, CDR2 FQNEAQ. V lost 6 bases and J 2 bases, leaving 17 bases between the germline ends. The CDR3 nucleotides are TGTGCCAGCAGTCGGGACTTGATACACCCCTACGAGCAGTACTTC. Translated, it gives CASSRDLIHPYEQYF.

The rearrangement links TRBV29-1 to TRBJ1-2; D gene ambiguous. V lost 5 bases to trimming and J lost 4 bases, with 14 bases between them. The CDR3 is 13 residues long. Per the germline V gene, CDR1 is SQVTM and CDR2 is ANQGSEA. For the CDR3, the DNA is TGCAGCGTTCTCTCCCAGTTAACCTATGGCTACACCTTC. Translating it yields CSVLSQLTYGYTF.

This chain joins TRBV3-1 (or the pseudogene TRBV3-2) and TRBJ1-6, with 9 positions matching TRBD1. The germline CDR1 and CDR2 sequences are LGHDT and YNNKEL (reference sequence). The CDR3 totals 15 residues. J was trimmed by 8 bases and V by 3 bases; bases with no gene match: 5. CDR3 in DNA: TGTGCCAGCAGCCAGGGGACAGGGTGGTATTCACCCCTCCACTTT. It encodes CASSQGTGWYSPLHF.

V is TRBV14 and J is TRBJ1-1; unclear D gene. The CDR3 length is 13 residues. V lost 2 bases to trimming and J lost 2 bases, with 6 bases between them. Germline V gene lookup returns CDR1 SGHDN and CDR2 FVKESK. The CDR3 loop reads CASSQQVNTEAFF. The DNA of the CDR3 is TGTGCCAGCAGCCAACAGGTCAACACTGAAGCTTTCTTT.

The chain couples TRBV6-5 to TRBJ1-2; 9 bases fit TRBD1. V lost 2 bases and J lost 9; bases outside the gene matches: 7. This CDR3 is built from 14 residues. Germline CDR1 and CDR2: MNHEY and SVGAGI. Written as DNA, the CDR3 is TGTGCCAGCAGTTACACGGGGACAGGGAGTCGCTACACCTTC. It translates to CASSYTGTGSRYTF.

The chain carries TRBV7-9 and TRBJ1-4; D gene ambiguous. V gave up 7 bases and J gave up 8 bases, with 11 bases separating them. Germline CDR1 is SEHNR and CDR2 is FQNEAQ (reference sequence). The CDR3 sequence is 12 residues long. CDR3 DNA sequence: TGTGCCAGCACCCTGGCGGGGGAAAAACTGTTTTTT. Translation: CASTLAGEKLFF.

This chain connects TRBV3-1 (or the pseudogene TRBV3-2) to TRBJ1-6, with D unclear. Trimming took 0 bases from V and 6 from J, leaving 9 bases between them. CDR3 length equals 15 residues. Germline V gene sequence: CDR1 LGHDT, CDR2 YNNKEL (reference sequence). The CDR3 sequence: CASSQDFQSNSPLHF. DNA for the CDR3: TGTGCCAGCAGCCAAGATTTTCAGTCTAATTCACCCCTCCACTTT.